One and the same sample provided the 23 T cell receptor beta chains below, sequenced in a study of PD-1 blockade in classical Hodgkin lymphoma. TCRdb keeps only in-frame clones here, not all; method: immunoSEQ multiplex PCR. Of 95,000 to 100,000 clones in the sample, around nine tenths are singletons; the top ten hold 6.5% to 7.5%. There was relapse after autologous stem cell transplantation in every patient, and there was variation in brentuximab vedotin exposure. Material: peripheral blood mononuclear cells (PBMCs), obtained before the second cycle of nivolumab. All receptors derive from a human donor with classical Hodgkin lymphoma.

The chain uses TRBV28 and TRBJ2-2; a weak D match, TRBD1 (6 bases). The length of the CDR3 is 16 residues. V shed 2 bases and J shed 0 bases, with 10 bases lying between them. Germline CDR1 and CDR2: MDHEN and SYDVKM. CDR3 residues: CASSLHRVSNTGELFF. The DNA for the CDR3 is TGTGCCAGCAGTTTACACAGGGTCTCGAACACCGGGGAGCTGTTTTTT.

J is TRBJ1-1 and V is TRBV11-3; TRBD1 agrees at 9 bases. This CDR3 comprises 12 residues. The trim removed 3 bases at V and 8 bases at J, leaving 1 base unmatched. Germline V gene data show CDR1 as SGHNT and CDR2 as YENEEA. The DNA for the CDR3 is TGTGCCAGCAGCTTGGGACAGGGAGAAGCTTTCTTT. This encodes CASSLGQGEAFF.

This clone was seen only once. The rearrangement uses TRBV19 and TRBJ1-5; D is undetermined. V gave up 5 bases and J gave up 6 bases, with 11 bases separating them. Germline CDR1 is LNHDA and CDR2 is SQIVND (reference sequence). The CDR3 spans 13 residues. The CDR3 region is CASSLGSVQPQHF. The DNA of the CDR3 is TGTGCCAGTAGTCTGGGGTCTGTTCAGCCCCAGCATTTT.

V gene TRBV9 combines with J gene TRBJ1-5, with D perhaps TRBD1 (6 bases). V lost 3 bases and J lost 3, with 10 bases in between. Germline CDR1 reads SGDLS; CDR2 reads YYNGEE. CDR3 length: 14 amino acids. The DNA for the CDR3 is TGTGCCAGCAGCGCACAGGGCACCAATCAGCCCCAGCATTTT. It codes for CASSAQGTNQPQHF.

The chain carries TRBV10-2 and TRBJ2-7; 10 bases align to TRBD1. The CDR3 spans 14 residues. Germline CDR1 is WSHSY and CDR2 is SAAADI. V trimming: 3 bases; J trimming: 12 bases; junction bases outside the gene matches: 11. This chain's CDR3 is CASSDFRDRGFGYF. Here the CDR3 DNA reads TGCGCCAGCAGTGACTTCCGGGACAGGGGTTTCGGGTACTTC.

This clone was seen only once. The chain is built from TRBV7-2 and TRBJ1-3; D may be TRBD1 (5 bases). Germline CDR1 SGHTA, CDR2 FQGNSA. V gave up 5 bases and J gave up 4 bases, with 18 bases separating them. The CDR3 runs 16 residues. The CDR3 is CASSPLRGGDGNTIYF. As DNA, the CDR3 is TGTGCCAGCAGCCCCCTTCGCGGGGGGGACGGAAACACCATATATTTT. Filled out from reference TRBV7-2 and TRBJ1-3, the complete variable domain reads GAGVSQSPSNKVTEKGKDVELRCDPISGHTALYWYRQSLGQGLEFLIYFQGNSAPDKSGLPSDRFSAERTGGSVSTLTIQRTQQEDSAVYLCASSPLRGGDGNTIYFGEGSWLTVV.

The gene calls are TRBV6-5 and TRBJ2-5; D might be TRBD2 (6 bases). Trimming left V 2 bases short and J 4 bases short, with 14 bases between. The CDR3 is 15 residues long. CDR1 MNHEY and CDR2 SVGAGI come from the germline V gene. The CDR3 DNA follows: TGTGCCAGCAGTTACGATATAGGCGGGGCAGAGACCCAGTACTTC. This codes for CASSYDIGGAETQYF.

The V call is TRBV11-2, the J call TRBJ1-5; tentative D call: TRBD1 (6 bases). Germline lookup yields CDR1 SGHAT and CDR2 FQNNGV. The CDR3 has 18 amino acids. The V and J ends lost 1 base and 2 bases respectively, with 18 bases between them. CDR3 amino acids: CASSLGGRGPRGNQPQHF. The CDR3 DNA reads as TGTGCCAGCAGCTTAGGTGGTCGGGGGCCGCGGGGCAATCAGCCCCAGCATTTT.

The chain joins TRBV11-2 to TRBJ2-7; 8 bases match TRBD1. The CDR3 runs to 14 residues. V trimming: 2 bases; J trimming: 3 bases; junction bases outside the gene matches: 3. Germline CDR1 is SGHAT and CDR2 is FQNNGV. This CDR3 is CASSLSTGGYEQYF. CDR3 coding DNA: TGTGCCAGCAGCTTAAGCACAGGGGGCTACGAGCAGTACTTC.

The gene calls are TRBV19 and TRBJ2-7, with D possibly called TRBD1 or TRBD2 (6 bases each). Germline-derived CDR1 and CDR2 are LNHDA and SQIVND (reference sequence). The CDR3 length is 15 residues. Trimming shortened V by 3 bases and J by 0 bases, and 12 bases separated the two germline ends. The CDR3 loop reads CASSIGGRGSYEQYF. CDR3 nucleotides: TGTGCCAGTAGTATCGGGGGCAGGGGCTCCTACGAGCAGTACTTC.

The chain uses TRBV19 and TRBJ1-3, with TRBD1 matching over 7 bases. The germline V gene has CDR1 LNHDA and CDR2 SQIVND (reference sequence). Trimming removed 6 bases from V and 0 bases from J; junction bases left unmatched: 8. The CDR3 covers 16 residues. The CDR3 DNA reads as TGTGCCAGTAGCCGGCCCGGGACAGACTCTGGAAACACCATATATTTT. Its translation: CASSRPGTDSGNTIYF. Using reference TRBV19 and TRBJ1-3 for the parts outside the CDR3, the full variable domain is DGGITQSPKYLFRKEGQNVTLSCEQNLNHDAMYWYRQDPGQGLRLIYYSQIVNDFQKGDIAEGYSVSREKKESFPLTVTSAQKNPTAFYLCASSRPGTDSGNTIYFGEGSWLTVV.

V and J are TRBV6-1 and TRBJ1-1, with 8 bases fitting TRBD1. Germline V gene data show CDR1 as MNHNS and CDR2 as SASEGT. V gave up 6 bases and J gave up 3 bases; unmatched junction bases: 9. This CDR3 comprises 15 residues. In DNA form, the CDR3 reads TGTGCCAGCAGGAATTACAGGGGGGGTGACACTGAAGCTTTCTTT. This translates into CASRNYRGGDTEAFF.

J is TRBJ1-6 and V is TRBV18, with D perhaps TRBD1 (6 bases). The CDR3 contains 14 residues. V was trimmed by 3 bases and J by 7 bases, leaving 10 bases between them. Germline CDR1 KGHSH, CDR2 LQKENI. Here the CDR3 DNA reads TGTGCCAGCTCACCGGAAGGGGGGAATTCACCCCTCCACTTT. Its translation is CASSPEGGNSPLHF.

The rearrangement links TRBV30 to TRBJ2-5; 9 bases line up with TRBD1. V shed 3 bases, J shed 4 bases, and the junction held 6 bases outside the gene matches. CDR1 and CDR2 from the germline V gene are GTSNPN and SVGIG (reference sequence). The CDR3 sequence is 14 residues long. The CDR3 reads CAWRALDRGETQYF. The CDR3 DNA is TGTGCCTGGAGAGCCCTGGACAGGGGAGAGACCCAGTACTTC.

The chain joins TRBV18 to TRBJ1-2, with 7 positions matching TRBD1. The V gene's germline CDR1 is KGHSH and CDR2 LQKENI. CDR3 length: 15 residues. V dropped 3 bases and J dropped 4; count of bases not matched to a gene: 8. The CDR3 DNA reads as TGTGCCAGCTCACCGCGAGGGGGCGGACTCTATGGCTACACCTTC. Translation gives CASSPRGGGLYGYTF. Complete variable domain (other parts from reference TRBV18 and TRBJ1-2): NAGVMQNPRHLVRRRGQEARLRCSPMKGHSHVYWYRQLPEEGLKFMVYLQKENIIDESGMPKERFSAEFPKEGPSILRIQQVVRGDSAAYFCASSPRGGGLYGYTFGSGTRLTVV.

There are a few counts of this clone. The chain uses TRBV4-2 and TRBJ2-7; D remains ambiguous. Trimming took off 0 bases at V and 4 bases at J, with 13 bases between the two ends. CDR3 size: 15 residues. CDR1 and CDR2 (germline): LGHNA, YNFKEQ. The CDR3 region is CASSQEWAWNYEQYF. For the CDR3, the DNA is TGTGCCAGCAGCCAAGAGTGGGCCTGGAATTACGAGCAGTACTTC.

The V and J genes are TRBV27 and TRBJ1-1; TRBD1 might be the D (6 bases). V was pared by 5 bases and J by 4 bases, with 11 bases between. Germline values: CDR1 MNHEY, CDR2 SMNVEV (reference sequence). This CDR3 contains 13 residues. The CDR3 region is CASSQGIGTEAFF. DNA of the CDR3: TGTGCCAGCAGTCAGGGGATTGGCACTGAAGCTTTCTTT.

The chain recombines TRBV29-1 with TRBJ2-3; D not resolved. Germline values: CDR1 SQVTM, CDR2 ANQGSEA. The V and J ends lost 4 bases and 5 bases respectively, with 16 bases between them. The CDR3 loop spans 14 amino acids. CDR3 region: CSVGSWPLGDTQYF. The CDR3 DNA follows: TGCAGCGTTGGATCGTGGCCTTTGGGAGATACGCAGTATTTT.

Here the CDR3 reads CSARDNYGYTF. CDR3 in DNA: TGCAGTGCTAGAGACAACTATGGCTACACCTTC. J is TRBJ1-2 and V is TRBV20-1; D gene uncertain. The V gene lost 0 bases and the J gene lost 2 bases, with 1 base spanning the gap. This CDR3 has 11 amino acids. Per germline, CDR1 DFQATT and CDR2 SNEGSKA (reference sequence).

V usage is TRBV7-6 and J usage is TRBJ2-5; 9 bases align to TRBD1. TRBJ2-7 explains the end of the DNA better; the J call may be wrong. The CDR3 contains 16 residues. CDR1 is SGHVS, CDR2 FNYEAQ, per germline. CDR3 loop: CASSPEPGTGFHEQYF. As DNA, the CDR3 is TGTGCCAGCAGCCCGGAACCCGGGACAGGGTTTCACGAGCAGTACTTC.

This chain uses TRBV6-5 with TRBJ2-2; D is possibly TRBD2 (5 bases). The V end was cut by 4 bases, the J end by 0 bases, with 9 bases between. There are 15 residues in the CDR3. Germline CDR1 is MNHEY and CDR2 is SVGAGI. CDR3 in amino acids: CASSSLVANTGELFF. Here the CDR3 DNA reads TGTGCCAGCAGTTCACTAGTCGCGAACACCGGGGAGCTGTTTTTT.

The CDR3 DNA is TGTGCCAGCAGTTTAGGTTTTCGGGACAGCGAGCAGTACTTC. Translated: CASSLGFRDSEQYF. The rearrangement joins TRBV27 to TRBJ2-7; 7 bases line up with TRBD1. The junction had 7 bases not matched to a gene; V was cut back by 2 bases and J by 6 bases. CDR1 is MNHEY, CDR2 SMNVEV, per germline (reference sequence). CDR3 length equals 14 residues.

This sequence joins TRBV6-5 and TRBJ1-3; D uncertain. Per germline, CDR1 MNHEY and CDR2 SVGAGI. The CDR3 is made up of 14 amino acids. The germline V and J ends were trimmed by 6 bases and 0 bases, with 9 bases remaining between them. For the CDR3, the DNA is TGTGCCAGCAGAGGATCCAGCTCTGGAAACACCATATATTTT. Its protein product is CASRGSSSGNTIYF.